The 15 T cell receptor beta chains below were found in one sample sequenced in a study of early T cells in non-severe SARS-CoV-2 infection. MiXCR, run by TCRdb on the 5' RACE reads, gives a single entry per CDR3 protein. The sample comprises some 22,000 distinct CDR3 sequences, 4% of which are singletons, and roughly 1.5% rests with the top ten. Material for sequencing was whole blood. All receptors derive from an adult who was a healthcare worker with PCR-confirmed SARS-CoV-2 infection or an uninfected control (not recorded which).

This clonotype was counted between two and nine times. The J gene is TRBJ1-2, the V gene TRBV20-1, with D hard to call. Trimming removed 4 bases from V and 4 bases from J, with 16 bases in between. Germline loops: CDR1 DFQATT, CDR2 SNEGSKA (reference sequence). CDR3 size: 14 residues. The CDR3 DNA sequence: TGCAGTGCTACCCCGACCGGAGTTGGCTATGGCTACACCTTC. Its translation: CSATPTGVGYGYTF.

This clonotype was observed many times. DNA for the CDR3: TGCGCCAGCAGCCAAGACGGACTAGCTCCCACCGGGGAGCTGTTTTTT. This gives the protein CASSQDGLAPTGELFF. V is TRBV4-3 and J is TRBJ2-2; 8 bases line up with TRBD2. J was trimmed by 4 bases and V by 0 bases; bases with no gene match: 4. Germline V gene data show CDR1 as LGHNA and CDR2 as YSLEER. The CDR3 totals 16 residues.

There are many counts of this clonotype. The chain joins TRBV20-1 to TRBJ2-7; 8 bases are shared with TRBD2. V was clipped by 3 bases and J by 3 bases; unmatched bases: 4. Germline V CDR1 and CDR2: DFQATT, SNEGSKA (reference sequence). This CDR3 region has 13 residues. The CDR3 sequence: CSASNLAGYEQYF. For the CDR3, the DNA is TGCAGTGCTAGTAACCTAGCGGGCTACGAGCAGTACTTC.

This chain connects TRBV7-3 to TRBJ1-1, with a weak D call TRBD1 (6 bases). The germline CDR1 and CDR2 sequences are SGHTA and FQGTGA. Deletions cut 5 bases from V and 6 bases from J, with 13 bases between. This CDR3 region has 13 residues. This chain's CDR3 is CASSQGSGAEAFF. The CDR3 nucleotides read TGTGCCAGCAGCCAGGGGTCGGGCGCTGAAGCTTTCTTT.

This clonotype was counted between two and nine times. The gene calls are TRBV6-6 and TRBJ1-5, with D maybe TRBD1 (6 bases). This CDR3 is built from 14 residues. V was cut by 5 bases and J by 2 bases, with 10 bases left in between. Per germline, CDR1 MNHNY and CDR2 SVGAGI (reference sequence). CDR3 region: CASSTPGGNQPQHF. DNA for the CDR3: TGTGCCAGCAGTACCCCAGGGGGCAATCAGCCCCAGCATTTT.

This clonotype was seen at least ten times. The chain links TRBV7-2 to TRBJ2-2; no clear D gene. The germline V and J ends were trimmed by 1 base and 1 base, with 7 bases remaining between them. The CDR3 covers 15 residues. Germline V gives CDR1 SGHTA, CDR2 FQGNSA. CDR3 sequence reads: CASSLDSLNTGELFF. CDR3 in DNA: TGTGCCAGCAGCTTAGACAGTCTGAACACCGGGGAGCTGTTTTTT.

This clonotype was counted at least ten times. The chain uses TRBV5-4 and TRBJ1-2, with D possibly TRBD1 on 5 matching bases. The V gene lost 1 base and the J gene lost 4 bases, with 8 bases spanning the gap. The CDR3 totals 13 residues. Germline CDR1 reads SGHNT; CDR2 reads YYREEE (reference sequence). CDR3 protein: CASSLPGSYGYTF. CDR3 nucleotides: TGTGCCAGCAGCTTGCCAGGGAGCTATGGCTACACCTTC.

This clonotype has at least ten counts. The germline gene is not matched at one end of the junction; a read error may be the cause. The chain combines TRBV7-7 with TRBJ2-5, with D possibly matching TRBD2 (6 bases). This CDR3 is 15 amino acids long. Germline values: CDR1 SSHAT, CDR2 FNYEAQ (reference sequence). The CDR3 here is CASRPQAGGRETQYF. The CDR3 DNA reads TGTGCTAGCAGACCCCAGGCCGGGGGTCGAGAGACCCAGTACTTC. Full variable domain (rest looked up from reference TRBV7-7 and TRBJ2-5): GAGVSQSPRYKVTKRGQDVTLRCDPISSHATLYWYQQALGQGPEFLTYFNYEAQPDKSGLPSDRFSAERPEGSISTLTIQRTEQRDSAMYRCASRPQAGGRETQYFGPGTRLLVL.

This clonotype has a count of ten or more. The chain combines TRBV5-1 with TRBJ2-1, with 7 bases matching TRBD1. CDR1 SGHRS and CDR2 YFSETQ come from the germline V gene. V gave up 1 base and J gave up 2 bases; unmatched junction bases: 9. The CDR3 covers 17 residues. This chain's CDR3 is CASSLLPDRVTYNEQFF. The CDR3 coding sequence is TGCGCCAGCAGCTTGTTGCCCGACAGGGTAACCTACAATGAGCAGTTCTTC.

This clonotype was seen only a few times. This chain connects TRBV4-3 to TRBJ1-2, with D unclear. The V end was cut by 0 bases, the J end by 2 bases, with 16 bases between. In germline, CDR1 is LGHNA, CDR2 YSLEER. This CDR3 contains 17 residues. The CDR3 protein is CASSQEIPGRKNYGYTF. The CDR3 DNA sequence: TGCGCCAGCAGCCAAGAAATACCTGGCCGGAAGAACTATGGCTACACCTTC.

The chain is built from TRBV13 and TRBJ2-1; TRBD2 agrees at 9 bases. Germline CDR1 is PRHDT and CDR2 is FYEKMQ (reference sequence). The V segment lost 4 bases and the J segment 9 bases; nucleotides outside the gene matches: 13. This CDR3 contains 16 residues. The CDR3 sequence is CASSSRLADRLGEQFF. The CDR3 nucleotides read TGTGCCAGCAGCTCAAGACTAGCGGATCGTTTAGGTGAGCAGTTCTTC.

This clonotype is medium-sized by share. The rearrangement joins TRBV6-2 or TRBV6-3 to TRBJ1-1; 7 positions match TRBD1. The CDR3 is made up of 17 amino acids. Trimming cost V 4 bases and J 9 bases; bases outside gene matches: 20. Germline-derived CDR1 and CDR2 are MNHEY and SVGEGT. The CDR3 sequence: CASSSLTGLRSPGQAFF. CDR3 DNA: TGTGCCAGCAGTTCCCTGACAGGGTTACGGAGTCCTGGGCAAGCTTTCTTT.

This clonotype was detected ten times or more. This chain links TRBV5-4 with TRBJ1-1; TRBD1 matches at 7 bases. V was clipped by 0 bases and J by 1 base; unmatched bases: 6. The CDR3 is made up of 16 amino acids. Germline CDR1 reads SGHNT; CDR2 reads YYREEE (reference sequence). The CDR3 here is CASSLGIDRANTEAFF. CDR3 sequence (DNA): TGTGCCAGCAGCTTGGGAATCGACAGGGCGAACACTGAAGCTTTCTTT.

This clonotype was seen only a few times. J is TRBJ2-2 and V is TRBV2; either TRBD1 or TRBD2 may supply D (5 bases each). The germline V gene has CDR1 SNHLY and CDR2 FYNNEI. V was pared by 8 bases and J by 7 bases, with 8 bases between. The CDR3 loop spans 11 amino acids. The CDR3 DNA sequence: TGTGCCAGCTCTGGGGGCGGGGAGCTGTTTTTT. Its protein is CASSGGGELFF.

This clonotype showed up many times. The chain combines TRBV7-6 with TRBJ2-7; TRBD1 matches 7 bases. The V segment lost 1 base and the J segment 4 bases; nucleotides outside the gene matches: 7. Germline V lookup: CDR1 SGHVS, CDR2 FNYEAQ. The CDR3 extends over 15 amino acids. CDR3 sequence reads: CASSLGAQGPYEQYF. The DNA for the CDR3 is TGTGCCAGCAGCTTAGGGGCACAGGGGCCTTACGAGCAGTACTTC.